The rows below give T cell receptor beta chains drawn from one sample of a study of blood T cell repertoires in COVID-19. The table came from immunoSEQ multiplex PCR; TCRdb's copy has only in-frame clones and leaves some out. Found here are roughly 75,000 clones, around 85% of them singletons; the top ten hold approximately 17%. Sequenced input: peripheral blood. All receptors come from a man older than 75 in a cohort sampled during active COVID-19. Both conserved end residues are part of each CDR3. The order of the fields is J gene, CDR3 length, V gene, clone size, D gene, CDR3 DNA, CDR3 protein. The D gene is left open where the match is weak. Only part of the rows carry a size: once, few, many, or a class if the clone is expanded.

TRBJ2-3,15,TRBV4-1,.,TRBD2,TGCGCCAGCAGCCAAGATCGGGGGACTAGCGATACGCAGTATTTT,CASSQDRGTSDTQYF
TRBJ2-1,18,TRBV4-1,once,TRBD2,TGCGCCAGCAGCCAAGATAACAAAACTAGCGGGGGGTACAATGAGCAGTTCTTC,CASSQDNKTSGGYNEQFF
TRBJ1-2,14,TRBV27,.,TRBD1,TGTGCCAGCAGATATATTACAGGGGCAGCTGGCTACACCTTC,CASRYITGAAGYTF
TRBJ2-1,15,TRBV2,.,TRBD2,TGTGCCAGCAGTGAAATAGCGGGGTTGCCAGATGAGCAGTTCTTC,CASSEIAGLPDEQFF
TRBJ1-5,15,TRBV7-3,.,TRBD1,TGTGCCAGCAGCTTCTTCCAGGGGGTCAATCAGCCCCAGCATTTT,CASSFFQGVNQPQHF
TRBJ2-2,16,TRBV5-1,once,.,TGCGCCAGCAGCTTGGGAGCGGGCCCCCCCACCGGGGAGCTGTTTTTT,CASSLGAGPPTGELFF
TRBJ2-5,17,TRBV7-6,.,TRBD2,TGTGCCAGCAGCGCGGGGGGGCATTCATTCGGGAGGGAGACCCAGTACTTC,CASSAGGHSFGRETQYF
TRBJ2-1,14,TRBV10-3,.,TRBD1,TGTGCCATCAACCCCGGGACAGGGGGAAATGAGCAGTTCTTC,CAINPGTGGNEQFF
TRBJ1-1,17,TRBV24-1,.,.,TGTGCCACCAGTGGAGGAATAGGGGCTAAGGGGAACACTGAAGCTTTCTTT,CATSGGIGAKGNTEAFF
TRBJ1-4,15,TRBV4-2,.,TRBD1,TGTGCCAGCAGCCATACATCCGGGACAGTCGAAAAACTGTTTTTT,CASSHTSGTVEKLFF
TRBJ2-7,13,TRBV27,.,.,TGTGCCAGCAGGACGACAGGTGGCTACGAGCAGTACTTC,CASRTTGGYEQYF
TRBJ1-1,12,TRBV28,.,.,TGTGCCAGCAGAGTAGAACAGGGAAGCGCTTTCTTT,CASRVEQGSAFF
TRBJ1-1,13,TRBV11-3,.,TRBD1,TGTGCCAGCAGCTCACAGGGGTCCACTGAAGCTTTCTTT,CASSSQGSTEAFF
TRBJ2-7,15,TRBV6-5,.,TRBD1,TGTGCCAGCAGAGTACGACAGGGGACATCCTACGAGCAGTACTTC,CASRVRQGTSYEQYF
TRBJ1-4,15,TRBV9,.,.,TGTGCCAGCAGCGTAGCCTCGGGGGGGAATGAAAAACTGTTTTTT,CASSVASGGNEKLFF
TRBJ1-5,16,TRBV7-9,once,.,TGTGCCAGCAGCGCCGGCCGGGACACAGTGAATCAGCCCCAGCATTTT,CASSAGRDTVNQPQHF
TRBJ2-7,14,TRBV6-5,.,TRBD1,TGTGCCAGCAGAGCCGGGACAGGGATCTACGAGCAGTACTTC,CASRAGTGIYEQYF
TRBJ2-5,13,TRBV2,.,.,TGTGCCAGCAGTGATGACAGGAAAGAGACCCAGTACTTC,CASSDDRKETQYF
TRBJ2-2,12,TRBV29-1,once,.,TGCAGCGTTGAAATCCTCACCGGGGAGCTGTTTTTT,CSVEILTGELFF
TRBJ1-1,16,TRBV4-2,.,TRBD1,TGTGCCAGCAGCCCCTCAAAGGACAGGGCTATCCTCGGAGCTTTCTTT,CASSPSKDRAILGAFF
TRBJ1-5,14,TRBV25-1,.,.,TGTGCCAGCAGTGAATCAGGGGGCAATCAGCCCCAGCATTTT,CASSESGGNQPQHF
TRBJ1-2,15,TRBV4-3,once,TRBD1,TGCGCCAGCAGCCAAGCCGCTCAGGGGGCTTATGGCTACACCTTC,CASSQAAQGAYGYTF
TRBJ1-5,13,TRBV18,.,.,TGTGCCAGCTCACCATCACAGAGAGAGCCCCAGCATTTT,CASSPSQREPQHF
TRBJ1-5,16,TRBV5-5,.,.,TGTGCCAGCAGCTTGCTTTCAGGGAATAGCAATCAGCCCCAGCATTTT,CASSLLSGNSNQPQHF
TRBJ1-3,17,TRBV6-1,.,TRBD1,TGTGCCAGCAGTGGGGGGACAGGGTACTCGATGAGTGCTGCAATATATTTT,CASSGGTGYSMSAAIYF
TRBJ1-1,13,TRBV28,.,.,TGTGCCAGCAGGCGACAGGCAAACACTGAAGCTTTCTTT,CASRRQANTEAFF
TRBJ2-3,13,TRBV18,.,.,TGTGCCAGCTCGCCGAACAGGGCTGATACGCAGTATTTT,CASSPNRADTQYF
TRBJ2-3,17,TRBV15,.,.,TGTGCCACCAGCAGAGACGGGGGTGGGGTTATCCCAGATACGCAGTATTTT,CATSRDGGGVIPDTQYF
TRBJ1-1,14,TRBV7-8,.,.,TGTGCCAGCAGCTTAGCCGGGATGAACACTGAAGCTTTCTTT,CASSLAGMNTEAFF
TRBJ2-5,13,TRBV2,.,TRBD1,TGTGCCAGCAGTTCCGACAGGGGAGAGACCCAGTACTTC,CASSSDRGETQYF
TRBJ1-5,16,TRBV7-9,few,TRBD1,TGTGCCAGCAGCCACCTAGACAGGGGAGGCGATCAGCCCCAGCATTTT,CASSHLDRGGDQPQHF
TRBJ2-1,16,TRBV7-9,.,TRBD2,TGTGCCAGCACCTTATGGAGCGGGGGACCATACAATGAGCAGTTCTTC,CASTLWSGGPYNEQFF
TRBJ2-1,15,TRBV27,.,.,TGTGCCAGCAAAGGAGGGCCTTTCTCCTACAATGAGCAGTTCTTC,CASKGGPFSYNEQFF
TRBJ2-2,16,TRBV16,few,.,TGTGCCAGCAGCCAATCAAGCAGGGGGGACACCGGGGAGCTGTTTTTT,CASSQSSRGDTGELFF
TRBJ1-1,14,TRBV7-9,once,.,TGTGCCAGCAGCTTGTACCCGGGGGACACTGAAGCTTTCTTT,CASSLYPGDTEAFF
TRBJ2-2,16,TRBV2,.,TRBD2,TGTGCCAGCAGTTGGCAGCAGCGGGGTAACACCGGGGAGCTGTTTTTT,CASSWQQRGNTGELFF
TRBJ1-5,19,TRBV19,.,TRBD1,TGTGCCAGTAGTAAGAGGACAGGAAGGGCAGCGTATAGCAATCAGCCCCAGCATTTT,CASSKRTGRAAYSNQPQHF
TRBJ2-6,18,TRBV5-8,.,TRBD1,TGTGCCAGCAGGGGGAGACAGGGCCATGCCTCTGGGGCCAACGTCCTGACTTTC,CASRGRQGHASGANVLTF
TRBJ1-3,17,TRBV11-2,.,.,TGTGCCAGCAGCTTAGATCGGGGGTCCACCTCTGGAAACACCATATATTTT,CASSLDRGSTSGNTIYF
TRBJ1-1,14,TRBV19,.,.,TGTGCCAGTAGCCCCAGGGAAGAGGACACTGAAGCTTTCTTT,CASSPREEDTEAFF
TRBJ2-7,14,TRBV4-2,.,.,TGTGCCAGCAGCCGCAGGTTAAGCTCCTACGAGCAGTACTTC,CASSRRLSSYEQYF
TRBJ2-5,14,TRBV11-2,.,TRBD2,TGTGCCAGCAGCGTAGCGGGGGGCCCGGAGACCCAGTACTTC,CASSVAGGPETQYF
TRBJ2-2,18,TRBV24-1,.,.,TGTGCCACCAGTGATTCTCGGCACCGACAGGATGGCACCGGGGAGCTGTTTTTT,CATSDSRHRQDGTGELFF
TRBJ1-4,12,TRBV3-1/TRBV3-2,.,TRBD1,TGTGCCAGCAGCCTGACAGGGGTAAAACTGTTTTTT,CASSLTGVKLFF
TRBJ1-1,14,TRBV6-5,.,.,TGTGCCAGCAGTAGGCCCGGACAAAACACTGAAGCTTTCTTT,CASSRPGQNTEAFF
TRBJ2-1,15,TRBV27,.,.,TGTGCCAGCAGTTTTATTGGCCAATCCTACAATGAGCAGTTCTTC,CASSFIGQSYNEQFF
TRBJ1-3,13,TRBV2,.,.,TGTGCCAGCGGCGGGAGCTCTGGAAACACCATATATTTT,CASGGSSGNTIYF
TRBJ2-2,13,TRBV29-1,.,.,TGCAGCGTTGTTGGCCCATACACCGGGGAGCTGTTTTTT,CSVVGPYTGELFF
TRBJ1-2,15,TRBV3-1/TRBV3-2,.,TRBD1,TGTGCCAGCAGCCAGTTAGGGGGCCCCTACTATGGCTACACCTTC,CASSQLGGPYYGYTF
TRBJ2-2,16,TRBV10-3,.,TRBD1,TGTGCCATCAGCCGGGACAGAAGTAGGGAGACCGGGGAGCTGTTTTTT,CAISRDRSRETGELFF